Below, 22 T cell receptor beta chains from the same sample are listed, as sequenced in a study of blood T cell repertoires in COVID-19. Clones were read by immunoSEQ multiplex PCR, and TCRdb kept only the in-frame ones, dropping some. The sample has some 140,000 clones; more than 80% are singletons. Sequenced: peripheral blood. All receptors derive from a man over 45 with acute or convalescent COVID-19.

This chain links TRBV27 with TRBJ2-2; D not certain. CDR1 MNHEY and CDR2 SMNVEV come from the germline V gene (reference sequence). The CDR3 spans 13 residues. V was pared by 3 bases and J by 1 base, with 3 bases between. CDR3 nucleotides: TGTGCCAGCAGTTTCAAGAACACCGGGGAGCTGTTTTTT. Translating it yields CASSFKNTGELFF.

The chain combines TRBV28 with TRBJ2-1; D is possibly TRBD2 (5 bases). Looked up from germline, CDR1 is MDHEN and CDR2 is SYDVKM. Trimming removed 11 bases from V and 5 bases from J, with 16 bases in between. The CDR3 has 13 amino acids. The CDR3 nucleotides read TGTGCCCTAACCGGGGATCCGGACAATGAGCAGTTCTTC. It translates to CALTGDPDNEQFF.

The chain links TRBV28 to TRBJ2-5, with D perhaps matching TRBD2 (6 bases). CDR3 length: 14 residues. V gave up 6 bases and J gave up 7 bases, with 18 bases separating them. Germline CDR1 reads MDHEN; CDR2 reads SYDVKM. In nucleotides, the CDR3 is TGTGCCAGCAGCTGGGCGGCCCGGGGGAGGACCCAGTACTTC. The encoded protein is CASSWAARGRTQYF.

This chain's CDR3 is CASSAGTFANTGELFF. In nucleotides, the CDR3 is TGTGCCAGCAGCGCTGGGACTTTCGCGAACACCGGGGAGCTGTTTTTT. The chain couples TRBV7-2 to TRBJ2-2, with D possibly matching TRBD2 (6 bases). CDR3 length equals 16 residues. Germline CDR1 SGHTA, CDR2 FQGNSA. The V and J ends lost 5 bases and 0 bases respectively, with 13 bases between them.

The CDR3 region is CASSSLDGTGKMGGTNEKLFF. The CDR3 DNA follows: TGTGCCAGCAGCTCGTTGGACGGGACAGGGAAGATGGGGGGGACTAATGAAAAACTGTTTTTT. The gene calls are TRBV28 and TRBJ1-4; the match to TRBD1 covers 9 bases. The CDR3 sequence is 21 residues long. Germline CDR1 MDHEN, CDR2 SYDVKM. V shed 6 bases and J 2 bases; nucleotides not matched to a gene: 22.

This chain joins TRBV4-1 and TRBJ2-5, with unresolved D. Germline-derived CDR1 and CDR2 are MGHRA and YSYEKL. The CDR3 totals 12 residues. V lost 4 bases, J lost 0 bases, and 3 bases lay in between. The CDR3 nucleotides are TGCGCCAGCAGCCGCGACCAAGAGACCCAGTACTTC. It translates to CASSRDQETQYF.

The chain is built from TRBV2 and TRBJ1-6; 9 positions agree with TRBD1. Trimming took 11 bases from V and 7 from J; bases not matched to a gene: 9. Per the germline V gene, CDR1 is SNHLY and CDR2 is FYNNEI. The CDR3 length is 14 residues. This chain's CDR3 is CAGRNRGQNSPLHF. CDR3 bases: TGTGCCGGACGCAACAGGGGGCAGAATTCACCCCTCCACTTT.

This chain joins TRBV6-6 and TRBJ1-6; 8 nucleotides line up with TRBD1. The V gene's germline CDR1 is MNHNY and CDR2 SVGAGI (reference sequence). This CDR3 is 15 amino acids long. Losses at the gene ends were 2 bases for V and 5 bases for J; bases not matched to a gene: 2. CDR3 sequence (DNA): TGTGCCAGCAGTTACGCGGACAGGGATAATTCACCCCTCCACTTT. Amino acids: CASSYADRDNSPLHF.

The CDR3 DNA sequence: TGTGCCAGCAGCTTTACGGGAGCCACCTACGAGCAGTACTTC. This sequence encodes CASSFTGATYEQYF. V usage is TRBV11-2 and J usage is TRBJ2-7, with a possible D match to TRBD2 (6 bases). The CDR3 is made up of 14 amino acids. Trimming left V 3 bases short and J 2 bases short, with 11 bases between. Germline CDR1 SGHAT, CDR2 FQNNGV.

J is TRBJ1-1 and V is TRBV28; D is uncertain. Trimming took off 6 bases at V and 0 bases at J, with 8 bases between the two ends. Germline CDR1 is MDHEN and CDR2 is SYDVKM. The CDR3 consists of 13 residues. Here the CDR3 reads CASSSVLNTEAFF. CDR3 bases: TGTGCCAGCAGCAGTGTATTGAACACTGAAGCTTTCTTT.

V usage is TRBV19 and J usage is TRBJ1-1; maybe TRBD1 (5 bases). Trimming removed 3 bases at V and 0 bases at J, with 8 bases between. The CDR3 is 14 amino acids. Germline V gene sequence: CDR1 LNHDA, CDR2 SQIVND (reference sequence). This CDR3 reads CASSMTALNTEAFF. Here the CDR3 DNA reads TGTGCCAGTAGTATGACAGCTCTGAACACTGAAGCTTTCTTT.

CDR3 in amino acids: CASSYGLAGVNEQFF. In DNA form, the CDR3 reads TGTGCCAGCAGTTACGGACTAGCGGGGGTAAATGAGCAGTTCTTC. V is TRBV6-2 or TRBV6-3 and J is TRBJ2-1, with TRBD2 identical over 13 bases. Per germline, CDR1 MNHEY and CDR2 SVGEGT. The trim removed 2 bases at V and 7 bases at J, leaving 2 bases unmatched. The CDR3 totals 15 residues.

The chain's CDR3 is CASSSGTGGEKLFF. In DNA form, the CDR3 reads TGCGCCAGCAGCTCCGGGACAGGTGGTGAAAAACTGTTTTTT. The chain carries TRBV5-1 and TRBJ1-4; 8 bases are a match to TRBD1. V shed 3 bases and J 7 bases; nucleotides not matched to a gene: 5. The CDR3 has 14 amino acids. From germline, CDR1 is SGHRS and CDR2 YFSETQ.

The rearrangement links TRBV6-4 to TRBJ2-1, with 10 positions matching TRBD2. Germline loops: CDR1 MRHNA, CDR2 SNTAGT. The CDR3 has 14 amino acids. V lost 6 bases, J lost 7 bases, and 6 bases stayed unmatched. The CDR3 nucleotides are TGTGCCAGCAGAACACTAGCGGGGTTTAATGAGCAGTTCTTC. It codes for CASRTLAGFNEQFF.

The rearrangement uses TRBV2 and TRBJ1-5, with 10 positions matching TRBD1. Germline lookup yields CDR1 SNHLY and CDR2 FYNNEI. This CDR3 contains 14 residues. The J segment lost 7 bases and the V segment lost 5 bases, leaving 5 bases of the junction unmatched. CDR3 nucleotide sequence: TGTGCCAGCAGTTTGACAGGGGGCCGGCAGCCCCAGCATTTT. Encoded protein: CASSLTGGRQPQHF.

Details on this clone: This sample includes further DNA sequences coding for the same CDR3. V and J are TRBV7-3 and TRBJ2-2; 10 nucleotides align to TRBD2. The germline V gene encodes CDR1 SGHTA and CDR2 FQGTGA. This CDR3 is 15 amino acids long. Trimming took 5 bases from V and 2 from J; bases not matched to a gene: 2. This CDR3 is CASSLAGDNTGELFF. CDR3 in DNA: TGTGCCAGCAGCCTAGCGGGGGATAACACCGGGGAGCTGTTTTTT.

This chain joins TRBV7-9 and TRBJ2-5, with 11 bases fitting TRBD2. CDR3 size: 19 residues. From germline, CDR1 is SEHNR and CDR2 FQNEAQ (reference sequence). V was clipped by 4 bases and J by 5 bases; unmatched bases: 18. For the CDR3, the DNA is TGTGCCAGCAGCTCTCCCCCTTCCTTAGCGGGAGGGGTCGGGGAGACCCAGTACTTC. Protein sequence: CASSSPPSLAGGVGETQYF. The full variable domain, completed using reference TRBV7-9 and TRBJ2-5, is DTGVSQNPRHKITKRGQNVTFRCDPISEHNRLYWYRQTLGQGPEFLTYFQNEAQLEKSRLLSDRFSAERPKGSFSTLEIQRTEQGDSAMYLCASSSPPSLAGGVGETQYFGPGTRLLVL.

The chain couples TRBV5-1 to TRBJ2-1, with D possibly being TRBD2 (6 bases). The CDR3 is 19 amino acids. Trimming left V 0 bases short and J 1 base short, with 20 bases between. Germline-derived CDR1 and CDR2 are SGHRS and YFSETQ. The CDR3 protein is CASSLVLGGTLTSYNEQFF. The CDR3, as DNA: TGCGCCAGCAGCTTGGTTCTGGGCGGGACTCTAACTTCCTACAATGAGCAGTTCTTC.

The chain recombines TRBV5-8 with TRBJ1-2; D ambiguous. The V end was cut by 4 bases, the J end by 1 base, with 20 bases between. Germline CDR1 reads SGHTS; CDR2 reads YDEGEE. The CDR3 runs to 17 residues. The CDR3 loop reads CASSRTWDSGINYGYTF. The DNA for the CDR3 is TGTGCCAGCAGCCGGACTTGGGATTCTGGGATTAACTATGGCTACACCTTC.

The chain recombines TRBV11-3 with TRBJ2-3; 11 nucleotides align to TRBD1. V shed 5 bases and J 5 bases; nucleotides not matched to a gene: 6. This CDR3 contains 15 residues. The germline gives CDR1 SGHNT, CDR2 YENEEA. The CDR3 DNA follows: TGTGCCAGCAGCAAGGGGGACAGGGGGAGAGATACGCAGTATTTT. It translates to CASSKGDRGRDTQYF.

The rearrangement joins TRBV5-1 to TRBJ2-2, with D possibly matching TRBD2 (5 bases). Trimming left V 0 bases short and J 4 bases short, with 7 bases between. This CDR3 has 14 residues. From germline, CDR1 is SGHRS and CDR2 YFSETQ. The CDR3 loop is CASSLGLSTGELFF. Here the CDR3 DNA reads TGCGCCAGCAGCTTGGGACTAAGCACCGGGGAGCTGTTTTTT.

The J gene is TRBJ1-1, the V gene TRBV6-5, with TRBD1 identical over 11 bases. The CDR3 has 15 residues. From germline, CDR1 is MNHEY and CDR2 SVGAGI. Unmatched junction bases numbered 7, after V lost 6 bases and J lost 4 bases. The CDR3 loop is CASSNGDRGATEAFF. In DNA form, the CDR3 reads TGTGCCAGCAGCAACGGGGACAGGGGGGCCACTGAAGCTTTCTTT.